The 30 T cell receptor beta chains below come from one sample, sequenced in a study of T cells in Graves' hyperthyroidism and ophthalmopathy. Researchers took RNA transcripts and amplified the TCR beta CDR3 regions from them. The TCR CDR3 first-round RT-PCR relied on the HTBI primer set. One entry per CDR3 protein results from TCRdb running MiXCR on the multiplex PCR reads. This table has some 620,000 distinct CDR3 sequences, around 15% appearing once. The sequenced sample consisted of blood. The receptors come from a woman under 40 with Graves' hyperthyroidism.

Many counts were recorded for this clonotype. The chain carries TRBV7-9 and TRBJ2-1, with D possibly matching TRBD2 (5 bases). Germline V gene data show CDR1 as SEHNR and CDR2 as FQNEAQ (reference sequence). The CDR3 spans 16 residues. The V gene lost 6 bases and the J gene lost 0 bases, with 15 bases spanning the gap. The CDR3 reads CASSLLAPSSYNEQFF. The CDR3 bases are TGTGCCAGCAGTCTTCTAGCACCGAGCTCCTACAATGAGCAGTTCTTC.

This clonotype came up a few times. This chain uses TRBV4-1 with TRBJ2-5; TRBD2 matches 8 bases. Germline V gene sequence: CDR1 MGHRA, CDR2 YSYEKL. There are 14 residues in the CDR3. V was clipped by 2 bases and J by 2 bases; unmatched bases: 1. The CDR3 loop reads CASSQPSGQETQYF. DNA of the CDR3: TGCGCCAGCAGCCAACCTAGCGGGCAAGAGACCCAGTACTTC.

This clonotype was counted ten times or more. The CDR3 DNA follows: TGTGCCAGCAGCGCTACGTCTGGGGCCGCCTACGAGCAGTACTTC. It specifies CASSATSGAAYEQYF. V is TRBV7-3 and J is TRBJ2-7; possibly TRBD1 for D (5 bases). The length of the CDR3 is 15 residues. Trimming took 5 bases from V and 2 from J, leaving 16 bases between them. The germline V gene encodes CDR1 SGHTA and CDR2 FQGTGA.

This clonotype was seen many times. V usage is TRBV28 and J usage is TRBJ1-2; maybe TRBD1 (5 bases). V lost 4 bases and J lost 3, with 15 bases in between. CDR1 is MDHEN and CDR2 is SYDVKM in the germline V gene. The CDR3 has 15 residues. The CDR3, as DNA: TGTGCCAGCAGTTCCGGGCAGGGCGTCGACTATGGCTACACCTTC. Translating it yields CASSSGQGVDYGYTF.

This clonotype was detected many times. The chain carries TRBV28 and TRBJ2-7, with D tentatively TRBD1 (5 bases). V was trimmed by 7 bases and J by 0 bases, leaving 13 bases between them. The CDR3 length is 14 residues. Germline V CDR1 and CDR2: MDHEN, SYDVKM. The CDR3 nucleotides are TGTGCCAGCATCCTAAGGGGATCCTCCTACGAGCAGTACTTC. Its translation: CASILRGSSYEQYF.

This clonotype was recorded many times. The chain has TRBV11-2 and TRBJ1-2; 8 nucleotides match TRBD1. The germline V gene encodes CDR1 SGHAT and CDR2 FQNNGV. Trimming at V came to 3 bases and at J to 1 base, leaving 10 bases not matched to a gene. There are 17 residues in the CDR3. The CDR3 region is CASSLRAGTGFNYGYTF. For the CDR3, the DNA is TGTGCCAGCAGCTTGAGGGCGGGGACAGGTTTTAACTATGGCTACACCTTC.

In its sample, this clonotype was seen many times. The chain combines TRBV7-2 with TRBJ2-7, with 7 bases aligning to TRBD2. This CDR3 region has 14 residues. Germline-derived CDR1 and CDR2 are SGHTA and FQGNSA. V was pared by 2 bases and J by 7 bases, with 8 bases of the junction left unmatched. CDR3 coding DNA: TGTGCCAGCAGCTTAAGCGGGGCCTCGGGGGAGCAGTACTTC. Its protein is CASSLSGASGEQYF.

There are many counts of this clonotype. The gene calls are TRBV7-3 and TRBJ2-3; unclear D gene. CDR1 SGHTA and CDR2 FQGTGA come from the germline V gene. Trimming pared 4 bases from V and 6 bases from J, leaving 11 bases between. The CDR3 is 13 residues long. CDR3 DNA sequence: TGTGCCAGCAGCTACCGAAAGAGGGATACGCAGTATTTT. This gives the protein CASSYRKRDTQYF.

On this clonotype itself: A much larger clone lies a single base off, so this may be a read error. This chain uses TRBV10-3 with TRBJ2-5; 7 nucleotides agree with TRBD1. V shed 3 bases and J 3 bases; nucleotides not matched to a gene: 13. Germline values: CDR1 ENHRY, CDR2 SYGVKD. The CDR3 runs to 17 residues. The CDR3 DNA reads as TGTGCCATCAGTGAATCAACCCGATCCGGGACAGAAGAGACCCAGTACTTC. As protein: CAISESTRSGTEETQYF.

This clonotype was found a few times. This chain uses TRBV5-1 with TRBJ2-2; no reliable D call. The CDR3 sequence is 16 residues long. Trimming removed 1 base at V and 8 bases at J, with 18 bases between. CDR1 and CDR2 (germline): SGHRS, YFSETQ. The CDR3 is CASSLSNRGPEGELFF. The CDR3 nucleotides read TGCGCCAGCAGCTTGAGCAATAGAGGCCCCGAAGGGGAGCTGTTTTTT.

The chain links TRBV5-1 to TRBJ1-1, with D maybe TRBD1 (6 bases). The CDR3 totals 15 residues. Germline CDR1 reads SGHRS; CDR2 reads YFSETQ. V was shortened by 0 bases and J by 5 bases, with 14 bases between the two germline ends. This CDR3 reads CASSLEFGGQTEAFF. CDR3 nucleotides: TGCGCCAGCAGCTTGGAATTTGGGGGGCAGACTGAAGCTTTCTTT.

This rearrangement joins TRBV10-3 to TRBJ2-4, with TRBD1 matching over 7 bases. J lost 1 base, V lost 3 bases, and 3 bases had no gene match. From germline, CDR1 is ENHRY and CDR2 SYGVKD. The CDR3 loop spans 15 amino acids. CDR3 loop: CAISDTGQAKNIQYF. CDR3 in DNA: TGTGCCATCAGTGATACGGGACAGGCCAAAAACATTCAGTACTTC.

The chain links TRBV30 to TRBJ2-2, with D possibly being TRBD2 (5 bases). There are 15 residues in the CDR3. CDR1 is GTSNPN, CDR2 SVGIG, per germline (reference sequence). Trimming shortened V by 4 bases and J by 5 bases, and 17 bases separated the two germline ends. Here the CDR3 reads CAWTVTGLPTGELFF. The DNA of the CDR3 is TGTGCCTGGACTGTCACTGGACTGCCTACCGGGGAGCTGTTTTTT.

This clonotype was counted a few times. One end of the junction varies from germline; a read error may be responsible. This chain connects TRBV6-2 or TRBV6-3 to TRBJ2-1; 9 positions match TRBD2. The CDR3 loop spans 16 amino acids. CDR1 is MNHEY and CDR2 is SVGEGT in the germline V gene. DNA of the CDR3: TGTGCCAGCAGTGACTCTGGACTAGCGCCCTACAATGAGCAGTTCTTC. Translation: CASSDSGLAPYNEQFF.

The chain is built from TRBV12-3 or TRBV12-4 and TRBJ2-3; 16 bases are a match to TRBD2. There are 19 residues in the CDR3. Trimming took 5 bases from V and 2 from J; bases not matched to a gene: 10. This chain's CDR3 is CASSHSTGLAGGTTDTQYF. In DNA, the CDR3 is TGTGCCAGCAGTCACTCCACGGGACTAGCGGGAGGGACCACAGATACGCAGTATTTT.

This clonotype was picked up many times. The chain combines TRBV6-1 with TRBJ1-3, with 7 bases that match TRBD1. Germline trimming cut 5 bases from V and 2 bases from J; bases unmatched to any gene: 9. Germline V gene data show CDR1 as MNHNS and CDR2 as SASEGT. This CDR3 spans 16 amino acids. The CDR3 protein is CASSRTGSLAGNTIYF. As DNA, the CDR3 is TGTGCCAGCAGTCGGACAGGCAGCTTAGCTGGAAACACCATATATTTT.

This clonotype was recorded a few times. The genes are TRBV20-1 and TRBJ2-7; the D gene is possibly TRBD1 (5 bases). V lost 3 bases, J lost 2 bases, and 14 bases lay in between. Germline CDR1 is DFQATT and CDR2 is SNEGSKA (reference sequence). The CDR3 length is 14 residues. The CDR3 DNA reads TGCAGTGCTAGTGACTCGACAGCCGCCTACGAGCAGTACTTC. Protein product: CSASDSTAAYEQYF.

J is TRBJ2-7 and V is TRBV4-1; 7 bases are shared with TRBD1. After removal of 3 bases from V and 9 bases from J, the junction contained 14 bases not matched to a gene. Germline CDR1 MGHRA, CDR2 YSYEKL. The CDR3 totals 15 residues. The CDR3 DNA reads TGCGCCAGCAGCCACGGCCGGGACAGTTCGAAGGGGCAGTACTTC. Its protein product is CASSHGRDSSKGQYF.

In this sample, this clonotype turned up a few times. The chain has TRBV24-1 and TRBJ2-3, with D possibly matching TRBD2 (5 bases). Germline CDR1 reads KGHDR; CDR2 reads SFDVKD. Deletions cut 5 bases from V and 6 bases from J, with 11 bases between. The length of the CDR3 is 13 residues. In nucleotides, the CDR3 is TGTGCCACCAGTGTCGGGGATGCGGATACGCAGTATTTT. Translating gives CATSVGDADTQYF.

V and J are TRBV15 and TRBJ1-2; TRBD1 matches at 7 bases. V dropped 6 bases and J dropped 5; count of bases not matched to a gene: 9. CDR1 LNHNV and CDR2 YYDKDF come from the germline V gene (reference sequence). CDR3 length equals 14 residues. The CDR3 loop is CATRPQGGWYGYTF. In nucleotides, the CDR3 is TGTGCCACCAGACCTCAGGGGGGCTGGTATGGCTACACCTTC. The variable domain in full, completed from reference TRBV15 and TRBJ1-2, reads DAMVIQNPRYQVTQFGKPVTLSCSQTLNHNVMYWYQQKSSQAPKLLFHYYDKDFNNEADTPDNFQSRRPNTSFCFLDIRSPGLGDTAMYLCATRPQGGWYGYTFGSGTRLTVV.

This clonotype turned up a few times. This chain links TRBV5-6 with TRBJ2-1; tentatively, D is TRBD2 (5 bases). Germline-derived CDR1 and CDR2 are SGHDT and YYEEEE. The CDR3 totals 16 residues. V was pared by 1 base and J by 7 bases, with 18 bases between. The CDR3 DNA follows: TGTGCCAGCAGCTTGAAAAGCGGCAACCGGGGTAATGAGCAGTTCTTC. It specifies CASSLKSGNRGNEQFF.

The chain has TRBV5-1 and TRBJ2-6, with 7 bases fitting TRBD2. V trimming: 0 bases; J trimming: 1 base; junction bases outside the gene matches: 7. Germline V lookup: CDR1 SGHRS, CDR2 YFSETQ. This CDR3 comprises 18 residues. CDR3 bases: TGCGCCAGCAGCTTGGCCGGACTAGGGAGATCTGGGGCCAACGTCCTGACTTTC. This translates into CASSLAGLGRSGANVLTF.

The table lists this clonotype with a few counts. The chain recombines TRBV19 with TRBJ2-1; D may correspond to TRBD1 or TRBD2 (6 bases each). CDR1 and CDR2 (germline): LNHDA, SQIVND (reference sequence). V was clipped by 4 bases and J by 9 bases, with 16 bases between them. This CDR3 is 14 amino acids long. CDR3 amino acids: CASSRGAPYAEQFF. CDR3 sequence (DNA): TGTGCCAGTAGTAGGGGGGCTCCTTATGCTGAGCAGTTCTTC.

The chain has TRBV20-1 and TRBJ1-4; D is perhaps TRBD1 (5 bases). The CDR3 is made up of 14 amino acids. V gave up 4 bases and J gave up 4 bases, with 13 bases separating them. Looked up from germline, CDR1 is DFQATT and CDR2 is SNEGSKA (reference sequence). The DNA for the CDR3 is TGCAGTGCTACGACAGCGCTCCTTAATGAAAAACTGTTTTTT. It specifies CSATTALLNEKLFF.

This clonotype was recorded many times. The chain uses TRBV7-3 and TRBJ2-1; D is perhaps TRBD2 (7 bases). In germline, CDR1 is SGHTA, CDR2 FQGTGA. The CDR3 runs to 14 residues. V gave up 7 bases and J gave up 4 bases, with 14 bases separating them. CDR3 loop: CASNKGGVYNEQFF. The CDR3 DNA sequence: TGTGCCAGCAACAAAGGGGGGGTATACAATGAGCAGTTCTTC. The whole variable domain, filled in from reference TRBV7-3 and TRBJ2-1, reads GAGVSQTPSNKVTEKGKYVELRCDPISGHTALYWYRQSLGQGPEFLIYFQGTGAADDSGLPNDRFFAVRPEGSVSTLKIQRTERGDSAVYLCASNKGGVYNEQFFGPGTRLTVL.

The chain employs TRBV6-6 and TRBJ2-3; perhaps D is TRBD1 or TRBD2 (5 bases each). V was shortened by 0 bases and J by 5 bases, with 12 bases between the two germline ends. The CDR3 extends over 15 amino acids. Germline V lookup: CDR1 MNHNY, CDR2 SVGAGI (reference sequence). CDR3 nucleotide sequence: TGTGCCAGCAGTTACTCATCCAGTGGGGGAGATACGCAGTATTTT. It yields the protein CASSYSSSGGDTQYF.

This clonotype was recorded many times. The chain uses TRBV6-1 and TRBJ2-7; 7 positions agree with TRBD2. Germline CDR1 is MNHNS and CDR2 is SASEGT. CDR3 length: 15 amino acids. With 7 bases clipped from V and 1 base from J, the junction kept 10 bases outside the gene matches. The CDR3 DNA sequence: TGTGCCAGCACCACCGTAGCGGGCCCGTCCTACGAGCAGTACTTC. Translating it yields CASTTVAGPSYEQYF.

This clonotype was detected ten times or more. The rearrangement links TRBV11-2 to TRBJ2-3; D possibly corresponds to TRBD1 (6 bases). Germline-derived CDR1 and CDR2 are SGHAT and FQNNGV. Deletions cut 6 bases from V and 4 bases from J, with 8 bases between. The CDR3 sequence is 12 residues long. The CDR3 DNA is TGTGCCAGCAGTTCAGGGGCAGATACGCAGTATTTT. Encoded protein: CASSSGADTQYF.

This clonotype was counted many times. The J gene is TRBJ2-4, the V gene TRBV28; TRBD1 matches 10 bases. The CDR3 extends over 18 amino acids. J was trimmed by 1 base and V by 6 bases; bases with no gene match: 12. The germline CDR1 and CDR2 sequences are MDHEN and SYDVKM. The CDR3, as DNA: TGTGCCAGCAGGTGGGACAGGGGAGGGGAAAGGGCCAAAAACATTCAGTACTTC. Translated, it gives CASRWDRGGERAKNIQYF.

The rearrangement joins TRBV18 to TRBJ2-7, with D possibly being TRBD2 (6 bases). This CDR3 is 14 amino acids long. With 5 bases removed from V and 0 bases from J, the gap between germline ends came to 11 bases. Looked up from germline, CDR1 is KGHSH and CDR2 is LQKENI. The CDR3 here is CASSNSGGSYEQYF. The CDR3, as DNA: TGTGCCAGCTCAAATAGCGGAGGCTCCTACGAGCAGTACTTC.